Shown below are 10 T cell receptor beta chains from a single sample sequenced in a study of blood T cell repertoires in COVID-19. Data came from immunoSEQ multiplex PCR; TCRdb stores just in-frame clones and leaves some out. Of 110,000 or so clones listed, about four fifths are singletons. Source material: peripheral blood. These TCRs come from a woman between 40 and 50 years old with acute or convalescent COVID-19.

The chain links TRBV5-1 to TRBJ1-4; D gene unclear. The V and J ends lost 4 bases and 3 bases respectively, with 10 bases between them. CDR1 and CDR2 from the germline V gene are SGHRS and YFSETQ. This CDR3 contains 14 residues. CDR3 sequence reads: CASSTGSANEKLFF. CDR3 in DNA: TGCGCCAGCAGCACCGGGAGTGCTAATGAAAAACTGTTTTTT.

The table lists this clone with a few counts. V is TRBV2 and J is TRBJ1-1; tentative D call: TRBD1 (5 bases). This CDR3 is built from 13 residues. The V and J ends lost 4 bases and 1 base respectively, with 7 bases between them. Germline V gives CDR1 SNHLY, CDR2 FYNNEI. CDR3 amino acids: CASSVQGNTEAFF. The CDR3 nucleotides read TGTGCCAGCAGTGTCCAGGGGAACACTGAAGCTTTCTTT.

The rearrangement uses TRBV29-1 and TRBJ1-1, with TRBD1 matching over 7 bases. After removal of 7 bases from V and 0 bases from J, the junction contained 5 bases not matched to a gene. Looked up from germline, CDR1 is SQVTM and CDR2 is ANQGSEA. This CDR3 spans 13 amino acids. This CDR3 is CSARQGMNTEAFF. CDR3 coding DNA: TGCAGCGCTAGACAGGGAATGAACACTGAAGCTTTCTTT.

This chain uses TRBV7-9 with TRBJ2-7; 8 bases match TRBD2. The CDR3 runs 12 residues. Looked up from germline, CDR1 is SEHNR and CDR2 is FQNEAQ (reference sequence). The V and J ends lost 5 bases and 11 bases, in that order; junction bases with no gene match: 8. This CDR3 reads CASSPGGGSEYF. CDR3 DNA: TGTGCCAGCAGCCCCGGGGGGGGGTCCGAGTACTTC.

This clone was detected once. Here the CDR3 reads CASSRPGTGKYEQYF. Here the CDR3 DNA reads TGTGCCAGCAGCCGCCCCGGGACAGGGAAATACGAGCAGTACTTC. J is TRBJ2-7 and V is TRBV5-6; the match to TRBD1 covers 9 bases. J was trimmed by 4 bases and V by 4 bases; bases with no gene match: 9. CDR3 size: 15 residues. In germline, CDR1 is SGHDT, CDR2 YYEEEE.

This clone was counted between two and nine times. This chain uses TRBV5-1 with TRBJ2-2, with 7 nucleotides matching TRBD1. Unmatched junction bases numbered 11, after V lost 6 bases and J lost 0 bases. The germline V gene encodes CDR1 SGHRS and CDR2 YFSETQ. This CDR3 is 17 amino acids long. This chain's CDR3 is CASTQQGQTANTGELFF. CDR3 nucleotide sequence: TGCGCCAGCACGCAACAGGGGCAGACTGCGAACACCGGGGAGCTGTTTTTT. Looking up the rest from reference TRBV5-1 and TRBJ2-2 gives the full variable domain: KAGVTQTPRYLIKTRGQQVTLSCSPISGHRSVSWYQQTPGQGLQFLFEYFSETQRNKGNFPGRFSGRQFSNSRSEMNVSTLELGDSALYLCASTQQGQTANTGELFFGEGSRLTVL.

The chain joins TRBV19 to TRBJ2-3, with D perhaps matching TRBD2 (5 bases). The CDR3 is 13 amino acids. V lost 6 bases to trimming and J lost 1 base, with 8 bases between them. The germline gives CDR1 LNHDA, CDR2 SQIVND (reference sequence). CDR3 region: CASRTTRTDTQYF. The CDR3 region has the DNA TGTGCCAGTAGGACTACACGCACAGATACGCAGTATTTT.

J is TRBJ1-2 and V is TRBV7-9, with a tentative D call TRBD1 (5 bases). Trimming shortened V by 6 bases and J by 6 bases, and 14 bases separated the two germline ends. Germline CDR1 is SEHNR and CDR2 is FQNEAQ (reference sequence). This CDR3 contains 13 residues. The CDR3: CASSSRQRDGYTF. DNA of the CDR3: TGTGCCAGCAGTTCACGACAGCGTGATGGCTACACCTTC.

V gene TRBV19 combines with J gene TRBJ1-2; TRBD1 agrees at 7 bases. In germline, CDR1 is LNHDA, CDR2 SQIVND (reference sequence). V gave up 3 bases and J gave up 4 bases; unmatched junction bases: 8. The CDR3 contains 15 residues. The CDR3 nucleotides read TGTGCCAGTAGTATGTCCGGACAGGCAGGCTATGGCTACACCTTC. Protein: CASSMSGQAGYGYTF.

The rearrangement joins TRBV6-1 to TRBJ2-3; D unclear. The CDR3 contains 13 residues. Germline lookup yields CDR1 MNHNS and CDR2 SASEGT. V lost 3 bases and J 4 bases, leaving 8 bases between the germline ends. In DNA, the CDR3 is TGTGCCAGCAGTGAGGGCACGGCAGATACGCAGTATTTT. As protein: CASSEGTADTQYF.